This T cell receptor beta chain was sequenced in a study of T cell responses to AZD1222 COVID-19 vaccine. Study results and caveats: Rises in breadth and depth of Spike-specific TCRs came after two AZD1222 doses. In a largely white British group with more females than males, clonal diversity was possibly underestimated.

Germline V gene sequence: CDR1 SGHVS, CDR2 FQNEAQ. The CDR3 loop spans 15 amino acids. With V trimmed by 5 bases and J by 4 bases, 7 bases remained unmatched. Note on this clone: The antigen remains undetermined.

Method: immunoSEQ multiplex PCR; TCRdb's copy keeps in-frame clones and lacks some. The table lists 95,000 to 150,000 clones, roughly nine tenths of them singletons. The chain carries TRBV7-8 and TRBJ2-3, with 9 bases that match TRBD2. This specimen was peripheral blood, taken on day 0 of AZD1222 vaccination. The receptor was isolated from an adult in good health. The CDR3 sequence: CASSRGRAGPDTQYF. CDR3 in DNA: TGTGCCAGCAGCCGCGGGAGGGCCGGACCAGATACGCAGTATTTT.